The subject of this entry is one T cell receptor (beta chain). Its antigen is unknown. A junction end diverges from the germline sequence, so it may reflect a read error. Without any cell sorting, total RNA and DNA were extracted together from around 20-30 mg of bulk tissue using the AllPrep DNA/RNA mini kit. Between late 2015 and 2016, a handful of patients in China with histopathologically diagnosed primary liver carcinoma had surgical resection. At the time of sampling, the patients were treatment-naive and had chronic HBV infection. Each tumor was sampled at five spatially separated regions: the superior, inferior, left-lateral and right-lateral poles and the tumor centre. More than 85% viable tumor cells were found by histology in every tumor sample. Each fresh piece of tumor and adjacent tissue was cut in two, with one half stored in RNAlater at -80 degrees C and the other half sent for histology.

This entry is derived from a study of tumor-infiltrating lymphocytes in primary liver carcinoma (dated 2017 in TCRdb). Regarding the study in general: The five patients, three men and two women aged 30 to 69 years, had hepatocellular carcinoma (four) or combined HCC and intrahepatic cholangiocarcinoma (one). The tumors of the five patients were staged as T1-T3 N0M0, with maximum diameters ranging from 4.2 to 10 cm. Samples yielded roughly 3.5 to 8 million productive TCRbeta reads; read depth did not differ significantly between tissue types. Repertoires from technical replicates were highly reproducible, with mean shared-clone rates roughly 0.87 and correlation coefficients above 0.95. The study combined TCRbeta repertoire sequencing, expression microarrays and whole-exome sequencing across five regions of each liver tumor, with adjacent normal tissue and blood. Agilent mRNA microarray profiling was performed on the approximately 26 tumor region samples to relate TCRbeta repertoire diversity to the local molecular phenotype. TCRbeta repertoire sequencing covered approximately 35 specimens from 5 patients: around 25 tumor regions, 5 adjacent noncancerous liver tissues and 5 peripheral blood samples.

General conclusions and limits of the study: Because the samples were bulk and unsorted, CD4+ and CD8+ T cell repertoires could not be compared. Because only the TCR beta chain was sequenced and unpaired alpha chains were not captured, true repertoire diversity is likely underestimated. Repertoire overlap was found to be higher between tumor regions (mean around 36%) than between tumor-adjacent (around 17%) or tumor-blood (around 15%) pairs, consistent with antigen-driven expansion. With just four to six patients in the study, the authors point out that the findings should be validated in a larger study. The top 250 clones accounted for a significantly greater share of the repertoire in tumors than in blood (p = 0.039). Only about 8-24% of top clones were present in all five regions of a tumor, suggesting spatial heterogeneity of tumor-infiltrating T cells.

From the germline V gene, CDR1 is MNHEY and CDR2 is SVGAGI. CDR3 length: 16 amino acids, cysteine to phenylalanine. Left in the record is the CDR3 DNA by itself, 48 bases read in frame from the first base. Using a constant-region primer and ProtoScript II reverse transcriptase, TCRbeta-specific cDNA was reverse-transcribed from 500 ng total RNA. The TCRbeta libraries were prepared through three rounds of nested multiplex PCR following a slightly modified ARM-PCR procedure. Each of the first two PCR rounds ran for about 10 cycles using multiplex TRBV1-TRBV30 forward primers together with a Cbeta reverse primer. Sample barcodes and Illumina adapters were added in a final 25-cycle PCR using Deep VentR polymerase. Amplicons of 200-500 bp were gel-purified with a QIAquick gel extraction kit before sequencing. The TCRbeta amplicons were sequenced with 250-bp paired-end reads on an Illumina HiSeq 2500. Processing in the source paper ran as follows. To recover full CDR3 sequences, reads were quality-trimmed using Trimmomatic v0.33 and paired reads were then merged using FLASH v1.2.11. V, D and J germline segments were assigned to the rearranged TCRbeta sequences using MiGEC v1.2.1b. Clonotype statistics and Shannon-Wiener diversity indices were calculated with VDJtools v1.0.0. Except for diversity analysis, only the 250 most abundant clonotypes of each sample were used in subsequent analyses to reduce sampling bias. The raw public data were reprocessed by TCRdb itself: fastp quality trimming at Q25, MiXCR clonotype calling, in-frame beta chains only. Rows are combined by CDR3 protein, so each entry shows the most common genes and DNA. It is TCRdb's table, rather than the study itself, that gives the V and J calls and clone size. The sample profile shows 100,000 or so distinct CDR3 sequences; 55% to 75% of them were found once. In total, the top ten clones hold 9% to 10% of the sample.

The TCR originated in a woman in her fifties or sixties with primary liver carcinoma and hepatitis B virus infection. The V and J genes are TRBV6-5 and TRBJ1-1; a stretch of 8 junction bases matches TRBD1. The sequenced sample was liver tumor tissue from sampling region 5. The cell subset or site label, as the study defines it: tumor region T5, tumor centre. For the CDR3, the sequence is CASTSGQGGFRTEAFF. The nucleotide sequence reads TGTGCCAGCACGTCAGGACAGGGTGGGTTTAGAACTGAAGCCTTCTTT.